The rows below give T cell receptor beta chains drawn from one sample of a study of blood T cell repertoires in COVID-19. Using immunoSEQ multiplex PCR, the repertoire was profiled, and TCRdb retains in-frame clones only, with some absent. The sample holds around 350,000 clones, about 87% seen once. Source material: peripheral blood. The receptors were gathered from a human donor in a cohort sampled during active COVID-19. Each CDR3 is given with its conserved first and last residue. The order of the fields is J gene, V gene, clone size, D gene, CDR3 DNA, CDR3 protein. A D gene is named only where the DNA matches it firmly. Clone sizes are given selectively: once, few, many, or a class where the clone is expanded.

TRBJ1-5,TRBV30,NA,NA,TGTGCCTGGAGTACAGCCCCCCGGCAGCCCCAGCATTTT,CAWSTAPRQPQHF
TRBJ1-2,TRBV6-5,once,TRBD1,TGTGCCAGCAGGTCCGGGACAGGGGGCGATGGCTACACCTTC,CASRSGTGGDGYTF
TRBJ1-2,TRBV5-8,NA,NA,TGTGCCAGCAGCTGGGCCCCCAGGCGGGATGGCTACACCTTC,CASSWAPRRDGYTF
TRBJ1-4,TRBV6-4,NA,NA,TGTGCCAGCAGCAGCGAGAAACGTAGAGGGGAAAAACTGTTTTTT,CASSSEKRRGEKLFF
TRBJ1-6,TRBV13,NA,NA,TGTGCCAGCAGCCCCCGCGGGCTTGGGGTGGCACCCCTCCACTTT,CASSPRGLGVAPLHF
TRBJ1-5,TRBV28,NA,NA,TGTGCCAGCAGGCCCCCCGGACAGACCAATCAGCCCCAGCATTTT,CASRPPGQTNQPQHF
TRBJ1-6,TRBV11-1,NA,NA,TGTGCCAGCAGCTTAAGGCAGGGTTCGAGTTCACCCCTCCACTTT,CASSLRQGSSSPLHF
TRBJ2-3,TRBV5-1,NA,TRBD2,TGCGCCAGCAGCCCCTCTCCTAGCGGGAGGTCAGATACGCAGTATTTT,CASSPSPSGRSDTQYF
TRBJ2-1,TRBV3-1/TRBV3-2,NA,TRBD2,TGTGCCAGCAGCCAAGATCTGCTAGCGGGAGTATACAATGAGCAGTTCTTC,CASSQDLLAGVYNEQFF
TRBJ1-3,TRBV7-9,NA,NA,TGTGCCAGCAGCGAGACAGACTCTGGAAACACCATATATTTT,CASSETDSGNTIYF
TRBJ1-2,TRBV2,NA,NA,TGTGCCAGCAGTGGGGGACATCCCTATGGCTACACCTTC,CASSGGHPYGYTF
TRBJ2-5,TRBV7-9,NA,NA,TGTGCCAGCAGCCCAGTCGGCCAGGTCCAAATCGGAAAAGAGACCCAGTACTTC,CASSPVGQVQIGKETQYF
TRBJ2-3,TRBV6-5,NA,TRBD2,TGTGCCAGCAGTTACTCGGCTAGCGGGACAGATACGCAGTATTTT,CASSYSASGTDTQYF
TRBJ1-1,TRBV4-1,few,NA,TGCGCCAGCAGCCAAACGCCACAGCGGGTAGGCGCTGAAGCTTTCTTT,CASSQTPQRVGAEAFF
TRBJ1-6,TRBV5-1,NA,NA,TGCGCCAGCAGCTTGCGGTCGGGGGTTCGCTCACCCCTCCACTTT,CASSLRSGVRSPLHF
TRBJ1-5,TRBV10-2,once,TRBD1,TGCGCCAGCAGTCATGGACAGGGTGGGCATCAGCCCCAGCATTTT,CASSHGQGGHQPQHF
TRBJ1-1,TRBV4-2,few,NA,TGTGCCAGCAGCCAATTCCTCTCCTCGGGCAGGGGGAACACTGAAGCTTTCTTT,CASSQFLSSGRGNTEAFF
TRBJ2-7,TRBV7-8,NA,TRBD2,TGTGCCAGCAGCTTAGCCCTTAGCGGGGCACTCCTGGGCGAGCAGTACTTC,CASSLALSGALLGEQYF
TRBJ2-3,TRBV14,NA,NA,TGTGCCAGCAGCCTAACCGACAAGCAGTATTTT,CASSLTDKQYF
TRBJ2-7,TRBV5-1,NA,NA,TGCGCCAGCCGCTCAGATGACTTGAGCTCCTACGAGCAGTACTTC,CASRSDDLSSYEQYF
TRBJ2-3,TRBV19,NA,TRBD2,TGTGCCAGTAGTCCTAAGAGGGCTAGCGGGAGTACAGATACGCAGTATTTT,CASSPKRASGSTDTQYF
TRBJ2-1,TRBV11-3,NA,NA,TGTGCCAGCAGCTCCTCAAGGGACAGGGCTCTAGCGGGGTCCTACAATGAGCAGTTCTTC,CASSSSRDRALAGSYNEQFF
TRBJ1-1,TRBV9,few,NA,TGTGCCAGCAGCCACCAACGGACGGGGAGGAACACTGAAGCTTTCTTT,CASSHQRTGRNTEAFF
TRBJ1-4,TRBV30,NA,TRBD1,TGTGCCTGGAGTGCCACAGGGGGCTATTGGGGCTTAGGTGAAAAACTGTTTTTT,CAWSATGGYWGLGEKLFF
TRBJ2-1,TRBV3-1/TRBV3-2,NA,NA,TGTGCCAGCAGCCATACCGGCCTAGCTGCCCCTAATGAGCAGTTCTTC,CASSHTGLAAPNEQFF
TRBJ2-1,TRBV29-1,NA,NA,TGCAGCGTAACAGGGACATCGAATGAGCAGTTCTTC,CSVTGTSNEQFF
TRBJ2-3,TRBV6-5,NA,TRBD2,TGTGCCAGCAGGGCTAGCGGGGGTTCAGATACGCAGTATTTT,CASRASGGSDTQYF
TRBJ1-6,TRBV5-4,NA,NA,TGTGCCAGCAGGTCAGCGAAAGCGGAATCACCCCTCCACTTT,CASRSAKAESPLHF
TRBJ2-3,TRBV24-1,NA,NA,TGTGCCACCAGTGATGTGGTGAGGGAGAGGACAGATACGCAGTATTTT,CATSDVVRERTDTQYF
TRBJ2-1,TRBV20-1,NA,TRBD2,TGCAGTGCTAGTGCGGCGGGTAGCGGGAAGGACAATGAGCAGTTCTTC,CSASAAGSGKDNEQFF
TRBJ2-7,TRBV18,few,NA,TGTGCCAGCTCACAAACCGGACAGCCCTACGAGCAGTACTTC,CASSQTGQPYEQYF
TRBJ2-5,TRBV28,NA,NA,TGTGCCAGCAGTTTAAGGTCCCAGGGGATTTCGGGAGAGACCCAGTACTTC,CASSLRSQGISGETQYF
TRBJ1-2,TRBV27,NA,NA,TGTGCCAGCAGTTTCCAGGGCGGCTATGGCTACACCTTC,CASSFQGGYGYTF
TRBJ1-5,TRBV6-1,once,NA,TGTGCCAGCACGATAACCAGGGGTTTTCAGCCCCAGCATTTT,CASTITRGFQPQHF
TRBJ1-4,TRBV7-6,once,NA,TGTGCCAGCAGCTTAACCTCGGGGGTTAATGAAAAACTGTTTTTT,CASSLTSGVNEKLFF
TRBJ2-7,TRBV29-1,NA,TRBD2,TGCAGCGCCCTAGCGGGAATTTTAAGCCACGAGCAGTACTTC,CSALAGILSHEQYF
TRBJ1-4,TRBV29-1,NA,NA,TGCAGCGTTTCTTATACGAGTTTAATGAGTGAAAAACTGTTTTTT,CSVSYTSLMSEKLFF
TRBJ2-7,TRBV12-3/TRBV12-4,many,TRBD2,TGTGCCAGCAGTCCGACTAGCGGGGGGTCGCGGTACTTC,CASSPTSGGSRYF
TRBJ2-7,TRBV6-2/TRBV6-3,NA,NA,TGTGCCAGCAGTGGACTGGCTTGGGGGCAGTACTTC,CASSGLAWGQYF
TRBJ2-1,TRBV14,NA,TRBD2,TGTGCCAGCAGCCCGATCGGTCTTCTAGCGGGGACCTACAATGAGCAGTTCTTC,CASSPIGLLAGTYNEQFF
TRBJ2-1,TRBV5-1,NA,NA,TGCGCCAGCAGCTTGCGGCGGGGTATTAATGAGCAGTTCTTC,CASSLRRGINEQFF
TRBJ1-2,TRBV7-9,NA,TRBD1,TGTGCCAGCAGCGAAGGACAGGCCAACATCTATGGCTACACCTTC,CASSEGQANIYGYTF
TRBJ1-6,TRBV7-2,NA,NA,TGTGCCAGCAGCTTAGGGGGGGGCTACTCACCCCTCCACTTT,CASSLGGGYSPLHF
TRBJ2-3,TRBV11-3,NA,TRBD1,TGTGCCAGCAGCAAACCGGACAGGGATACGTTGGGGACAGATACGCAGTATTTT,CASSKPDRDTLGTDTQYF
TRBJ2-4,TRBV19,NA,NA,TGTGCCAGTAGTACCACCGAGGACAGCAAAAACATTCAGTACTTC,CASSTTEDSKNIQYF
TRBJ2-5,TRBV5-1,once,TRBD1,TGCGCCAGCAGCTCCTGGACAGGGATCGGCCGTTCCGTGGGGGAGACCCAGTACTTC,CASSSWTGIGRSVGETQYF
TRBJ1-4,TRBV7-9,NA,TRBD1,TGTGCCAGCAGCGCCCTACAGGGGCCTAATGAAAAACTGTTTTTT,CASSALQGPNEKLFF
TRBJ2-1,TRBV7-2,NA,NA,TGTGCCAGTCTTCTTAGCTCCTACAATGAGCAGTTCTTC,CASLLSSYNEQFF
TRBJ2-7,TRBV7-9,NA,TRBD2,TGTGCCAGCAGCTTAGCACTAGCGGGACCTTTGGAGCAGTACTTC,CASSLALAGPLEQYF
TRBJ1-2,TRBV3-1/TRBV3-2,NA,NA,TGTGCCAGCAGCCAAGATGGTCACAGGGATCGAATTGATGGCTACACCTTC,CASSQDGHRDRIDGYTF
TRBJ1-2,TRBV2,NA,TRBD1,TGTGCCAGCAGTGCAATAGACAGGGTTGGCGGCTACACCTTC,CASSAIDRVGGYTF
TRBJ1-4,TRBV30,NA,NA,TGTGCCTGGAACCGCGAGGGGGGGAATGAAAAACTGTTTTTT,CAWNREGGNEKLFF
TRBJ2-7,TRBV2,few,TRBD2,TGTGCCAGCAGGAGGCTAGCGGGAGTCGGCGAGCAGTACTTC,CASRRLAGVGEQYF
TRBJ2-2,TRBV9,NA,NA,TGTGCCAGCAGCGTAGTGGTGGGAGTGAACACCGGGGAGCTGTTTTTT,CASSVVVGVNTGELFF
TRBJ2-1,TRBV19,NA,NA,TGTGCCAGTAGTACCCGGGGTGATGAGCAGTTCTTC,CASSTRGDEQFF